This TCR beta chain was documented in a study of blood T cells in healthy people across ages. Study results and caveats: Long-lived and aged donors differed, with more naive CD4+ cells and higher diversity in the long-lived.

In the case of this clonotype: The antigen is not known.

The authors extracted at least 5.5 micrograms of total RNA per sample. The germline CDR1 and CDR2 sequences are MNHEY and SMNVEV (reference sequence). CDR3 size: 16 residues. Through a sample-barcoded 5' primer and a J-beta primer mix, a second PCR was run for about 6 to 11 cycles. TCRdb analysed the 5' RACE reads with MiXCR anew, one entry per CDR3 protein. The data show hundreds of thousands of distinct CDR3 sequences, roughly half seen once. The chain has TRBV27 and TRBJ2-7; D might be TRBD2 (5 bases). The tail of the sequence fits TRBJ2-5 better, so the J call may be wrong. This receptor was identified in a woman of 80 years or more in good health. Sequencing input: blood. CDR3: CASSPRPGLLGETQYF. The CDR3 DNA sequence: TGTGCCAGCAGTCCGCGCCCTGGACTCCTTGGGGAGACCCAGTACTTC.